Included here is one TCR beta chain sequence, with context. These data come from a study of cytomegalovirus exposure and HLA in healthy donors. The CDR3 is 15 residues long. The V gene's germline CDR1 is SGHVS and CDR2 FNYEAQ. V gave up 1 base and J gave up 1 base, with 11 bases separating them. PCR involved 60 Vbeta and 13 Jbeta primers. Assay: immunoSEQ multiplex PCR; the TCRdb copy retains only in-frame clones and omits some. The sample consists of under 200,000 clones, roughly 13% of them appearing once. The receptor was derived from a man aged 45 to 65 in good health and CMV-seropositive. Sequencing was performed on PBMCs. The chain has TRBV7-6 and TRBJ2-7; D is undetermined. CDR3 protein: CASSLGQARSYEQYF. CDR3 DNA sequence: TGTGCCAGCAGCTTAGGGCAGGCTCGATCCTACGAGCAGTACTTC.